Here is one T cell receptor (beta chain) with its context. Amplification of TCR alpha and beta CDR3 regions from RNA used iRepertoire nested multiplex PCR. TCRdb recomputed calls from the multiplex PCR reads with MiXCR, one row per CDR3 protein. Of around 390,000 distinct CDR3 sequences listed, 41% are singletons. This record belongs to a study of glioma-infiltrating T cells. Germline CDR1 is SEHNR and CDR2 is FQNEAQ (reference sequence). V was pared by 1 base and J by 0 bases, with 14 bases of the junction left unmatched. CDR3 length: 22 residues. The receptor's source is a human donor with low-grade glioma or glioblastoma, undergoing nonglioma brain surgery, or in good health (not recorded which). The sequenced material came from glioma tissue, nonneoplastic brain tissue, or PBMCs (not recorded which). The genes are TRBV7-9 and TRBJ2-1; 14 bases match TRBD2. Here the CDR3 reads CASSLDGTSGRGGWGSYNEQFF. The CDR3 DNA is TGTGCCAGCAGCTTAGACGGGACTAGCGGGAGAGGGGGGTGGGGCTCCTACAATGAGCAGTTCTTC.